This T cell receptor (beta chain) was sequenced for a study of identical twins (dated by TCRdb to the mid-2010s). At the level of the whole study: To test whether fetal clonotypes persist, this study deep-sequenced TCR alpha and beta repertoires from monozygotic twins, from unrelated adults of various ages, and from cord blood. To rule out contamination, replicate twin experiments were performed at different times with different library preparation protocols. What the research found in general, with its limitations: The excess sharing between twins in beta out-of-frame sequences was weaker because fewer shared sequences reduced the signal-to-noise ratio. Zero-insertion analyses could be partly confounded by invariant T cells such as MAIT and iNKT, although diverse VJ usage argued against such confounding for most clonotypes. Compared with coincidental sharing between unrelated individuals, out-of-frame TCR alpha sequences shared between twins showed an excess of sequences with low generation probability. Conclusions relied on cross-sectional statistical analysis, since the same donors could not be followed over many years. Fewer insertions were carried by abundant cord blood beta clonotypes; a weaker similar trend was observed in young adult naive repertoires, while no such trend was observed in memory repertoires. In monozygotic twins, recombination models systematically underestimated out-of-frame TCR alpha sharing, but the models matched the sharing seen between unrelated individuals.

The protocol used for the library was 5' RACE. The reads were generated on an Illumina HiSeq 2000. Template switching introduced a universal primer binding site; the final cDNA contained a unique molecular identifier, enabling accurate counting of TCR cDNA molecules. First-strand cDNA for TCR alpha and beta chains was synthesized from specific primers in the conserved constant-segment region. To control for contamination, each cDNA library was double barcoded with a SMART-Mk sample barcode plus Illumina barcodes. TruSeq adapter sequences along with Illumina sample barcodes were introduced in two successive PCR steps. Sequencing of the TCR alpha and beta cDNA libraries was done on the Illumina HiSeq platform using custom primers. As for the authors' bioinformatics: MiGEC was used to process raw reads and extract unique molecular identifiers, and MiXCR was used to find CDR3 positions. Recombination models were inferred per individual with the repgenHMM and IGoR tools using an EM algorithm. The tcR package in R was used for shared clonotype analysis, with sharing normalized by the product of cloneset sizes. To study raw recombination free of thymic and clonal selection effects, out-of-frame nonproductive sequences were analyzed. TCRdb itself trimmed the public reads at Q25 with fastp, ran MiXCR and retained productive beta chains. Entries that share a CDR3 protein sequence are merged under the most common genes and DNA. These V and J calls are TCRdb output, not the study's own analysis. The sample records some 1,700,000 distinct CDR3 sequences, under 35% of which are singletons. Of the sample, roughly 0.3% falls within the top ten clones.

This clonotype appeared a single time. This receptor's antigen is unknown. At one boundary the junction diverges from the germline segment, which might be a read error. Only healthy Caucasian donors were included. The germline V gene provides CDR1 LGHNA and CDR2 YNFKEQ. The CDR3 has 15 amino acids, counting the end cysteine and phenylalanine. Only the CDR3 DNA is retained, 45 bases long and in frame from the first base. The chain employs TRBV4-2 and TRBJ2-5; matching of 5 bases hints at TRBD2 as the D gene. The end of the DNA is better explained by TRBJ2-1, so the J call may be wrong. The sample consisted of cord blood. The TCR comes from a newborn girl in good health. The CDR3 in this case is CASSQDGRPQETQFF. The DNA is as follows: TGTGCCAGTAGCCAAGATGGGAGACCCCAAGAGACCCAGTTCTTC.